This TCR beta chain was identified during a study of T-cell reconstitution after alpha-beta-depleted transplantation in children. For TCRbeta, the library was prepared with unique molecular identifiers. Each CDR3 protein is one row after TCRdb ran MiXCR on the PCR reads. Of 250,000 to 350,000 distinct CDR3 sequences listed, 9.5% to 10% are singletons. Germline CDR1 is ENHRY and CDR2 is SYGVKD. This CDR3 comprises 15 residues. V lost 3 bases, J lost 0 bases, and 12 bases lay in between. This clonotype originated in a human donor who donated a stem cell graft to a child with SCID. The chain is built from TRBV10-3 and TRBJ2-7; D gene ambiguous. Sequenced material: PBMCs from the stem cell graft donor, taken from the stem cell graft. The CDR3 bases are TGTGCCATCAGTGACACCCCCACCCGCTCCTACGAGCAGTACTTC. Its protein product is CAISDTPTRSYEQYF.